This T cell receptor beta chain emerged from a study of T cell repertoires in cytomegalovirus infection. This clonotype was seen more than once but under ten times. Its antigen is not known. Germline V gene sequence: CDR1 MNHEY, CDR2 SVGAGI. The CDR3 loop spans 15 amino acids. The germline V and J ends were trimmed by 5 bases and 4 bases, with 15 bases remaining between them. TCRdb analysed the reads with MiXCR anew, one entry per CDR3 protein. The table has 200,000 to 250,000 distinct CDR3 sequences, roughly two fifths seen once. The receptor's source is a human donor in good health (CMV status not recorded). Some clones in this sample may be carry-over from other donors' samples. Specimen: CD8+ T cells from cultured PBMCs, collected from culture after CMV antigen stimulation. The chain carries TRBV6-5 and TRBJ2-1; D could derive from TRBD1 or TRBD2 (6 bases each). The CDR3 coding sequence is TGTGCCAGCAGTCCGGGGGCAGGTGTATACAATGAGCAGTTCTTC. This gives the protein CASSPGAGVYNEQFF.